Listed below are T cell receptor beta chains from one sample, sequenced in a study of T cell responses to AZD1222 COVID-19 vaccine. Clones were read by immunoSEQ multiplex PCR, and TCRdb kept only the in-frame ones, dropping some. The sample holds 140,000 to 150,000 clones, under 95% seen once. Sequencing was performed on peripheral blood, taken on day 0 of AZD1222 vaccination. These TCRs come from an adult in good health. CDR3s include the opening cysteine and the closing phenylalanine or tryptophan. Each record gives: V gene, J gene, CDR3 protein.

>TRBV5-1|TRBJ2-4
CASSLAASGTGAKNIQYF
>TRBV3-1/TRBV3-2|TRBJ1-5
CASSQDARDDQPQHF
>TRBV19|TRBJ2-2
CASSRGQGSGELFF
>TRBV9|TRBJ2-4
CASSVGDRERGIQYF
>TRBV5-4|TRBJ1-1
CASNLDKRTEAFF
>TRBV19|TRBJ1-1
CASRTGFEAFF
>TRBV5-6|TRBJ2-2
CASSLGGQGNTGELFF
>TRBV14|TRBJ2-7
CASSQDLVGTGQGYEQYF
>TRBV7-2|TRBJ1-5
CASRPRDTLSNQPQHF
>TRBV5-3|TRBJ1-4
CARSGGVTGTTNEKLFF
>TRBV7-8|TRBJ2-4
CASSLVERETAKNIQYF
>TRBV7-2|TRBJ2-7
CASSLARGAGEQYF
>TRBV5-4|TRBJ1-1
CASSSGLRTEAFF
>TRBV27|TRBJ1-6
CASSFTRPSSYNSPLHF
>TRBV2|TRBJ1-5
CASSGQVSNQPQHF
>TRBV2|TRBJ1-2
CASSEKTGGYTF
>TRBV2|TRBJ1-2
CASTRLGWQQGDGYTF
>TRBV4-3|TRBJ1-4
CASSQDQFRAGLGLFF
>TRBV2|TRBJ1-6
CASTERRNNSPLHF
>TRBV29-1|TRBJ1-3
CSVVDRRLSGNTIYF
>TRBV5-1|TRBJ2-7
CASKDLAGEYEQYF
>TRBV9|TRBJ1-2
CASSVGSRGYTF
>TRBV24-1|TRBJ2-3
CATSDSGRVTDTQYF
>TRBV28|TRBJ1-3
CASGAHYSGNTIYF
>TRBV10-3|TRBJ1-3
CAIRPSTSGNTIYF
>TRBV27|TRBJ2-7
CASSLTGDTYEQYF
>TRBV7-3|TRBJ2-5
CASSPRDQETQYF
>TRBV5-4|TRBJ1-3
CASSLRGSGNTIYF
>TRBV4-2|TRBJ2-3
CASSHLSGGGSTDTQYF
>TRBV27|TRBJ1-1
CASSLLGPGHAEAFF
>TRBV4-1|TRBJ2-2
CASSLGGVYKNTGELFF
>TRBV9|TRBJ2-7
CASALGSGISYEQYF
>TRBV7-3|TRBJ2-7
CASSLMGQGGTSGF
>TRBV21-1|TRBJ1-3
CARRGRKLGNTIYF
>TRBV19|TRBJ1-1
CASSLTGLNTEAFF
>TRBV29-1|TRBJ1-5
CSVEVTGTNQPQHF
>TRBV3-1/TRBV3-2|TRBJ2-7
CASRRGGTYEQYF
>TRBV2|TRBJ2-2
CASSWTSGNTGELFF
>TRBV9|TRBJ2-1
CASSPGPQPEQFF
>TRBV10-3|TRBJ2-5
CAIKPGTSGTETQYF
>TRBV7-6|TRBJ2-2
CASSNGQGGLTGELFF
>TRBV11-3|TRBJ2-1
CASSPTGLHNEQFF
>TRBV3-1/TRBV3-2|TRBJ2-5
CASSQGETQYF
>TRBV2|TRBJ1-6
CASTENGQGFGSPLHF
>TRBV4-2|TRBJ1-1
CASSQEGHQNTEAFF
>TRBV7-3|TRBJ1-5
CASSFGGDRGSNQPQHF
>TRBV27|TRBJ2-3
CASSPGHTQYF
>TRBV4-2|TRBJ1-4
CASSQEAGLANEKLFF
>TRBV7-2|TRBJ1-2
CASSLTGTVYGYTF
>TRBV5-6|TRBJ2-5
CASSPRVLPQYF
>TRBV28|TRBJ1-5
CASSHRDRGSQPQHF
>TRBV28|TRBJ2-6
CASSYSGANVLTF
>TRBV5-4|TRBJ1-5
CASSLGGVSNQPQHF
>TRBV4-3|TRBJ1-4
CASSLGRASEKLFF